The clone carrying this T cell receptor beta chain has ten or more counts. A much larger clone sits a single nucleotide away, making a read error possible. The data belong to a study of tumor-infiltrating lymphocytes in oesophageal squamous cell carcinoma. The CDR3 contains 15 residues. From the PCR reads, TCRdb called clonotypes with MiXCR, one entry per CDR3 protein. The sample lists roughly 13,000 distinct CDR3 sequences, roughly 50% occurring once. This receptor was identified in a male donor with esophageal squamous cell carcinoma. Sequencing used blood. The chain couples TRBV12-3 or TRBV12-4 to TRBJ2-1; maybe TRBD2 (6 bases). The end of the DNA fits TRBJ2-7 better, so the J call may be wrong. CDR3 region: CASRILGSSYNEQYF. CDR3 bases: TGTGCCAGCAGGATACTCGGGAGCTCCTACAATGAGCAGTACTTC.